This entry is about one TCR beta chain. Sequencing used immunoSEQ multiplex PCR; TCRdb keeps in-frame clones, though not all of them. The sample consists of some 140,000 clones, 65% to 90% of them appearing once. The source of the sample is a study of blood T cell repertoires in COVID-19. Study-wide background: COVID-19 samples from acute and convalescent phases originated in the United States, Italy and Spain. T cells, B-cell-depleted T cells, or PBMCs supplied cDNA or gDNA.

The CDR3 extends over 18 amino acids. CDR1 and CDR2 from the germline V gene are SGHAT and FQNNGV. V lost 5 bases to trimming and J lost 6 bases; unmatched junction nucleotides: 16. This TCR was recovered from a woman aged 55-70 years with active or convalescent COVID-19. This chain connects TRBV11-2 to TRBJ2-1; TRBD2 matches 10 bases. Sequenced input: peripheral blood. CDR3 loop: CASSNRLAGPPLVNEQFF. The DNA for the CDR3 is TGTGCCAGCAGCAATCGACTAGCGGGCCCCCCGTTGGTCAATGAGCAGTTCTTC.